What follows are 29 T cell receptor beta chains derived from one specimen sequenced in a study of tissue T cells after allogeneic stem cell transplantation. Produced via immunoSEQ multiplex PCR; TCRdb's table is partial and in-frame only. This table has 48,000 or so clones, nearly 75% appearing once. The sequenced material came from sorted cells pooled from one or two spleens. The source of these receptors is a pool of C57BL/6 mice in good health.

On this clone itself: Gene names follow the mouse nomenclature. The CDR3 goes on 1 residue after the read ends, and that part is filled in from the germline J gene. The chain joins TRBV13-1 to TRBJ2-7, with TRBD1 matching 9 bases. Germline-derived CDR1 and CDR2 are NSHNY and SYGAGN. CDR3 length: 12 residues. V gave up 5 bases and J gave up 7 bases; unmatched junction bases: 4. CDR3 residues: CASSHRGREQYF. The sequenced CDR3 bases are TGTGCCAGCAGCCACAGGGGGCGAGAACAGTAC.

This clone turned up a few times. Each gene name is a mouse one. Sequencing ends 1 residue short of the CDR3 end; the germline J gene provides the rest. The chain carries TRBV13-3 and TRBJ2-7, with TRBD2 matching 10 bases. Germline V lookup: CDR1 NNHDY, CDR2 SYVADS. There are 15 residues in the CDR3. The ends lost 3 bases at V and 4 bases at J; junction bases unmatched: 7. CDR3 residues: CASSGLGGPRYEQYF. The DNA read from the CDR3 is TGTGCCAGCAGTGGACTGGGGGGCCCCCGTTATGAACAGTAC.

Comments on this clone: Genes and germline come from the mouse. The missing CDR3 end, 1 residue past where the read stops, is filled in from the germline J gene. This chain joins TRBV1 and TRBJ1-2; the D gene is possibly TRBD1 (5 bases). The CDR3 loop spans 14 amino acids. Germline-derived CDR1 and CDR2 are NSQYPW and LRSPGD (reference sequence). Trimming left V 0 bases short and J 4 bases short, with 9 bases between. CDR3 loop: CTCSAERGFSDYTF. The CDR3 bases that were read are TGCACCTGCAGTGCAGAGAGGGGATTCTCCGACTACACC.

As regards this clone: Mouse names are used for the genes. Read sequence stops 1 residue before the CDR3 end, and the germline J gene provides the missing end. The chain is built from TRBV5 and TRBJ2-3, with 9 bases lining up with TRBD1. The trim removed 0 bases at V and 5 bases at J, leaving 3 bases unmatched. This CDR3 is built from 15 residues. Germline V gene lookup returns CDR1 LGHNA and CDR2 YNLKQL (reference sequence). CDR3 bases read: TGTGCCAGCAGCCAAGAGGGGACAGGGCAAGAAACGCTGTAT. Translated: CASSQEGTGQETLY. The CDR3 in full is CASSQEGTGQETLYF.

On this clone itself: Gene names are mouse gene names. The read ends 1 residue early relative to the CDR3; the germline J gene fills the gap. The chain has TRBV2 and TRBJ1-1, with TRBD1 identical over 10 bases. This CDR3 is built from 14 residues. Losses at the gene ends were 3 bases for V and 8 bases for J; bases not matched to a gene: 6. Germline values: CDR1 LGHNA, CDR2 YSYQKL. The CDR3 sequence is CASSHTGTGEEVFF. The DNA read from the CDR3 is TGTGCCAGCAGCCATACCGGGACAGGGGAGGAAGTCTTC.

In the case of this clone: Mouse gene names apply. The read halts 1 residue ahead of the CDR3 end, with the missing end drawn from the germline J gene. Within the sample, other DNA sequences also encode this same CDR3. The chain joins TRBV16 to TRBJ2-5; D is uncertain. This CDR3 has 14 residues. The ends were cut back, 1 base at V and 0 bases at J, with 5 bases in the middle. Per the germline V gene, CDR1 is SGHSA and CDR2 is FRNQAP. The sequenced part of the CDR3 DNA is TGTGCAAGCAGCTTAGCCCTGAACCAAGACACCCAGTAC. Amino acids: CASSLALNQDTQY. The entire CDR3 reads CASSLALNQDTQYF.

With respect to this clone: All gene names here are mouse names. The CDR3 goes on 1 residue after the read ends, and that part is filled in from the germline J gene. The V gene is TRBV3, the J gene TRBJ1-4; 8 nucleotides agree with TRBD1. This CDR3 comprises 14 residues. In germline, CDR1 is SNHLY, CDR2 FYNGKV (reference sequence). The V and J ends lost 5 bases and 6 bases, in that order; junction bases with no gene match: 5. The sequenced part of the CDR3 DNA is TGTGCCAGCAGCCAGGACAGGGCCCACGAAAGATTATTT. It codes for CASSQDRAHERLF. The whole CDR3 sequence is CASSQDRAHERLFF.

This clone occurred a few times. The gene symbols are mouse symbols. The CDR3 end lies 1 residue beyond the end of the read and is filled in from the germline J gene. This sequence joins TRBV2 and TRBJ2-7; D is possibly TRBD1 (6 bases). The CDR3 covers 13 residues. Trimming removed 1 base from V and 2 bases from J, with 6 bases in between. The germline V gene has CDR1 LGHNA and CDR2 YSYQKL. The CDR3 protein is CASSQGTAYEQYF. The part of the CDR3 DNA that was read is TGTGCCAGCAGCCAAGGGACAGCCTATGAACAGTAC.

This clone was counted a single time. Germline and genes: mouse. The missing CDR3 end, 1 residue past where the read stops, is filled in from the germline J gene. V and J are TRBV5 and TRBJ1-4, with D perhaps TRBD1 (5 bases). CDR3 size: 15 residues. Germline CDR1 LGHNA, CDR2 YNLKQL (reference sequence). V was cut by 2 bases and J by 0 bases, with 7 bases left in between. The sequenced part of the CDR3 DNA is TGTGCCAGCAGCCAAAGGACAATTTCCAACGAAAGATTATTT. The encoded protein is CASSQRTISNERLF. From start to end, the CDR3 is CASSQRTISNERLFF.

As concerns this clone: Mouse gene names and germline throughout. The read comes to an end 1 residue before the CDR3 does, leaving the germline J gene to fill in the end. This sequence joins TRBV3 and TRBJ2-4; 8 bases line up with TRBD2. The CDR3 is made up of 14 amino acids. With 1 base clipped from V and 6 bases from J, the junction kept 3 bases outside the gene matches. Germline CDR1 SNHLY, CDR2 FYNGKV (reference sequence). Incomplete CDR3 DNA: TGTGCCAGCAGCTTAGACCTGGGGGGTAACACCTTGTAC. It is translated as CASSLDLGGNTLY. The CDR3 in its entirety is CASSLDLGGNTLYF.

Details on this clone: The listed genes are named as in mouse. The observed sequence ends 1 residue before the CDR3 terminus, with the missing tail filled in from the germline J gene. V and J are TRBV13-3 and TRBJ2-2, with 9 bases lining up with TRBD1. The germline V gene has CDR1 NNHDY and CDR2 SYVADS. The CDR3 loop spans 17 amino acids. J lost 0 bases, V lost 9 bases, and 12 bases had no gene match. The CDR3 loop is CATPPRGTGSNTGQLYF. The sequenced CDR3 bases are TGTGCCACCCCTCCCAGGGGGACAGGGTCAAACACCGGGCAGCTCTAC.

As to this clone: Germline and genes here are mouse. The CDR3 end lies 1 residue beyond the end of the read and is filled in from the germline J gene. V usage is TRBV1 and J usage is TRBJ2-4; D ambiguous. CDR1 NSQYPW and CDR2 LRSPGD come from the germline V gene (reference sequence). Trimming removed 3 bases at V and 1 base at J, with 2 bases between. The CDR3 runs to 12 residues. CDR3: CTCSAGQNTLYF. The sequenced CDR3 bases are TGCACCTGCAGTGCGGGTCAAAACACCTTGTAC. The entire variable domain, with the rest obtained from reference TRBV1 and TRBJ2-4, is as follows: VTLLEQNPRWRLVPRGQAVNLRCILKNSQYPWMSWYQQDLQKQLQWLFTLRSPGDKEVKSLPGADYLATRVTDTELRLQVANMSQGRTLYCTCSAGQNTLYFGAGTRLSVL.

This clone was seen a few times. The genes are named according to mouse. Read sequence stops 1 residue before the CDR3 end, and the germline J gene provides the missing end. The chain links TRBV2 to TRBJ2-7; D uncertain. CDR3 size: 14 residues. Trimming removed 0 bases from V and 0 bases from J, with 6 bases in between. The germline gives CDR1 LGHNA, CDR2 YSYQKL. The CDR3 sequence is CASSQDRSSYEQYF. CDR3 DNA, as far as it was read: TGTGCCAGCAGCCAAGATCGGAGCTCCTATGAACAGTAC.

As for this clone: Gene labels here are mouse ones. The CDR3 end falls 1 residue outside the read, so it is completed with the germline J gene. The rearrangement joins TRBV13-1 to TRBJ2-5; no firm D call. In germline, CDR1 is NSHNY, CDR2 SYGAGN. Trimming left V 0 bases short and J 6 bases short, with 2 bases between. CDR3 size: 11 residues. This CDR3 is CASSDVDTQYF. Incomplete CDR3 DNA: TGTGCCAGCAGTGATGTCGACACCCAGTAC.

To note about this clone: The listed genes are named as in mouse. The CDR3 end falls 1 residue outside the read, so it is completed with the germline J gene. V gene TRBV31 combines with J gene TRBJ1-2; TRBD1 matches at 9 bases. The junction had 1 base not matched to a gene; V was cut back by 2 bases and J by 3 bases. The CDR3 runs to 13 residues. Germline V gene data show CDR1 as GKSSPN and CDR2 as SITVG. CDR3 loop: CAWSGDRDSDYTF. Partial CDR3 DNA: TGTGCCTGGAGTGGGGACAGGGACTCCGACTACACC. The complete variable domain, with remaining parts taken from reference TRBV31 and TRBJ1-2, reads AQTIHQWPVAEIKAVGSPLSLGCTIKGKSSPNLYWYWQATGGTLQQLFYSITVGQVESVVQLNLSASRPKDDQFILSTEKLLLSHSGFYLCAWSGDRDSDYTFGSGTRLLVI.

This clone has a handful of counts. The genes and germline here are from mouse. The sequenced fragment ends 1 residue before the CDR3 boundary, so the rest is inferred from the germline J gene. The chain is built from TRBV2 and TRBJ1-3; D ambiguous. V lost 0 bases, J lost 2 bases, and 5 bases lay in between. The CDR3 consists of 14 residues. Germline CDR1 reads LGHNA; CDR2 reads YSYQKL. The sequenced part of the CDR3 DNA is TGTGCCAGCAGCCAAGACGGGGCTGGAAATACGCTCTAT. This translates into CASSQDGAGNTLY. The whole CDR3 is CASSQDGAGNTLYF.

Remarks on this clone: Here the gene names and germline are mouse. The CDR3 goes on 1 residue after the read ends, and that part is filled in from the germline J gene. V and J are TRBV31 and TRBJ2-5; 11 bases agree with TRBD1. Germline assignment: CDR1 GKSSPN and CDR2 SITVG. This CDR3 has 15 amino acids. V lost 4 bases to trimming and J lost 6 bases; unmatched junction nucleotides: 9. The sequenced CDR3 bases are TGTGCCTGGACCCTGGACAGGGGGCGCGGGGACACCCAGTAC. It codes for CAWTLDRGRGDTQY. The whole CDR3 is CAWTLDRGRGDTQYF.

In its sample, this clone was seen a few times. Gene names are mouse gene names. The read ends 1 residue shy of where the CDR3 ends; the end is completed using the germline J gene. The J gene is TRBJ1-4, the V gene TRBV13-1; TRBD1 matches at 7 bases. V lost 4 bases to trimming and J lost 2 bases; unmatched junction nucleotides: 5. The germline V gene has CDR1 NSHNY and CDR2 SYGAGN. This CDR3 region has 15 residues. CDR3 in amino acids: CASSNRDRSNERLFF. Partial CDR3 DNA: TGTGCCAGCAGTAATCGGGACAGATCCAACGAAAGATTATTT.

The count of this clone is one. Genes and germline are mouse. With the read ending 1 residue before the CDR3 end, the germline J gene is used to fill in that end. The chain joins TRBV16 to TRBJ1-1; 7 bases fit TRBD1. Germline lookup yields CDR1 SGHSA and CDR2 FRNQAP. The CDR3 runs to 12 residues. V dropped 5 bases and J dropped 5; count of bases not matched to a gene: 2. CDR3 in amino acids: CASSRDRTEVFF. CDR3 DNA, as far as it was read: TGTGCAAGCAGCCGGGACAGAACAGAAGTCTTC.

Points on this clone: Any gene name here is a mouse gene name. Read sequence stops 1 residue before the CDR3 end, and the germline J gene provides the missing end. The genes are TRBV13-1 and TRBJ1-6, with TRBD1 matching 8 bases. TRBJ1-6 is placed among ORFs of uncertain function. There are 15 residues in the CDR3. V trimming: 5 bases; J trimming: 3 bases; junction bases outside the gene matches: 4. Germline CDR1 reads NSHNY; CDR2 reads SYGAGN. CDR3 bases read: TGTGCCAGCAGCTCCGGGACAGGCTATAATTCGCCCCTCTAC. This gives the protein CASSSGTGYNSPLY. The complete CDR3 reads CASSSGTGYNSPLYF.

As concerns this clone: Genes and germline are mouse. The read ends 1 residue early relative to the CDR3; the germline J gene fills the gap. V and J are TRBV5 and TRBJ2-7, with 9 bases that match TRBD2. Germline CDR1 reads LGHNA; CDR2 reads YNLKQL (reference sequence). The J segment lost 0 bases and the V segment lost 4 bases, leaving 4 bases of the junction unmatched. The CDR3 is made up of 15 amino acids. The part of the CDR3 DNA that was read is TGTGCCAGCAGCCCCGACTGGGGGAGCTCCTATGAACAGTAC. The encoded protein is CASSPDWGSSYEQY. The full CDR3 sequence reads CASSPDWGSSYEQYF.

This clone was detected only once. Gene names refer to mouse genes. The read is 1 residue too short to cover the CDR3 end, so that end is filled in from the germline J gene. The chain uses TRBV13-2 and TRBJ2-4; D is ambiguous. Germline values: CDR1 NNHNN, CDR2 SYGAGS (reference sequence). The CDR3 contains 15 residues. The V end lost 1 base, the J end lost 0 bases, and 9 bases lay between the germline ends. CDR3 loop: CASGDLALSQNTLYF. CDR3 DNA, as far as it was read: TGTGCCAGCGGTGATTTGGCGCTTAGTCAAAACACCTTGTAC.

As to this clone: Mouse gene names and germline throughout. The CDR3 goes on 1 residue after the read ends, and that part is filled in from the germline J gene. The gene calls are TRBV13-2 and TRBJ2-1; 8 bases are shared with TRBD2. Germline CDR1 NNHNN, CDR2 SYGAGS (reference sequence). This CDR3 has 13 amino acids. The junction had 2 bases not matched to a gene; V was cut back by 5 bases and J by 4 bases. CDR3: CASGSGGYAEQFF. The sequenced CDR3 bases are TGTGCCAGCGGGTCTGGGGGGTATGCTGAGCAGTTC.

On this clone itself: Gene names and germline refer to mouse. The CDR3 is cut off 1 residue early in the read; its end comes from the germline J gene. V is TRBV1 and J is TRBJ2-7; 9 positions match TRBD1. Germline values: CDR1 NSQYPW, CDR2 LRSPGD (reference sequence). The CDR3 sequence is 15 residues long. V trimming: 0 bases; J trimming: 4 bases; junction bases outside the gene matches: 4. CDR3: CTCSAEGTGRYEQYF. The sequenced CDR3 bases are TGCACCTGCAGTGCAGAAGGGACAGGGAGATATGAACAGTAC.

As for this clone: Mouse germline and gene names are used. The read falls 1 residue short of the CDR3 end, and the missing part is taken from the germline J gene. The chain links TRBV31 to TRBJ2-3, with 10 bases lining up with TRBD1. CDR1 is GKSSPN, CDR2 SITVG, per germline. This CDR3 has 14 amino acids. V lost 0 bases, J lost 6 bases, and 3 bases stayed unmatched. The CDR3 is CAWSLDRGQETLYF. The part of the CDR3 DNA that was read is TGTGCCTGGAGTCTAGACAGGGGGCAGGAAACGCTGTAT.

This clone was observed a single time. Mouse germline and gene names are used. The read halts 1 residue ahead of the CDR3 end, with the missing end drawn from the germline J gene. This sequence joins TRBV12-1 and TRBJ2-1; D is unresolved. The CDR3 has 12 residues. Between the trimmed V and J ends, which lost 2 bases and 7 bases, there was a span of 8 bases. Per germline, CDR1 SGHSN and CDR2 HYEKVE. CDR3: CASSQGGAEQFF. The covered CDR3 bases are TGTGCCAGCTCTCAGGGTGGAGCTGAGCAGTTC.

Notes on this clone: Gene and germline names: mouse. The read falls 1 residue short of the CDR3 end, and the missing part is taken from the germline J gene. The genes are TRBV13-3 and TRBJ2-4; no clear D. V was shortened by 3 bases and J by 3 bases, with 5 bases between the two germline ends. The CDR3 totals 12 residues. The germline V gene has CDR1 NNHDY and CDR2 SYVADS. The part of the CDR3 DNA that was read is TGTGCCAGCAGTGTACAGCAAAACACCTTGTAC. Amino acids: CASSVQQNTLY. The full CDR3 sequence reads CASSVQQNTLYF.

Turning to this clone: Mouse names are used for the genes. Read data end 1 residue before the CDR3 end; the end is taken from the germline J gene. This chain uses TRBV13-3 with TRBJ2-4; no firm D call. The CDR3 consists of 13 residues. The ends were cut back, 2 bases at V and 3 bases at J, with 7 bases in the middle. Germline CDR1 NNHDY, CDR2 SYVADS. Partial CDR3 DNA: TGTGCCAGCAGTGACAAACCCCAAAACACCTTGTAC. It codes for CASSDKPQNTLY. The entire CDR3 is CASSDKPQNTLYF.

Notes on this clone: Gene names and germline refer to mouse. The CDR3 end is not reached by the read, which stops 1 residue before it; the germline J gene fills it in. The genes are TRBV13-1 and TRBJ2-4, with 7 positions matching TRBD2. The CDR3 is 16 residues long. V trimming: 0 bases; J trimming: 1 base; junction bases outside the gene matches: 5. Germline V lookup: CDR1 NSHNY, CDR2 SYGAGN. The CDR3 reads CASSDGLGVRQNTLYF. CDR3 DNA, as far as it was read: TGTGCCAGCAGTGATGGCCTGGGGGTACGTCAAAACACCTTGTAC.